A selection of T cell receptor beta chains follows, all from one sample in a study of blood T cell repertoires in COVID-19. The method was immunoSEQ multiplex PCR; TCRdb's version includes in-frame clones alone and lacks a portion of them. This repertoire shows about 310,000 clones, about nine tenths found once; its top ten account for 1%. The sequenced sample was peripheral blood. These receptor sequences come from a man aged 50-60 years with active or convalescent COVID-19. The CDR3 runs from the conserved cysteine through the conserved F or W. A D gene is named only where the DNA matches it firmly. Rows give clone size only sometimes, using once, few, many, or a class for an expanded clone.

cdr3_length,clone_size,j_call,d_call,v_call,cdr3_aa,cdr3_nt
12,.,TRBJ1-2,.,TRBV5-5,CASSPAGYGYTF,TGTGCCAGCAGCCCCGCGGGCTATGGCTACACCTTC
15,few,TRBJ2-3,.,TRBV28,CASSLRSGSTDTQYF,TGTGCCAGCAGTTTAAGGTCAGGGAGCACAGATACGCAGTATTTT
14,once,TRBJ2-2,.,TRBV2,CASRTGLNTGELFF,TGTGCCAGCAGGACAGGTTTGAACACCGGGGAGCTGTTTTTT
14,.,TRBJ1-2,.,TRBV7-2,CASSSAGAVYGYTF,TGTGCCAGCAGCTCCGCAGGGGCGGTTTATGGCTACACCTTC
13,.,TRBJ1-6,.,TRBV4-2,CASSQDQGSPLHF,TGTGCCAGCAGCCAAGATCAGGGTTCACCCCTCCACTTT
15,.,TRBJ1-2,TRBD1,TRBV2,CASSERGQFSLGYTF,TGTGCCAGCAGTGAAAGGGGGCAGTTCAGCTTAGGCTACACCTTC
18,.,TRBJ2-3,TRBD2,TRBV4-1,CASSQEGLAGGRIDTQYF,TGCGCCAGCAGCCAAGAAGGCCTAGCGGGAGGGAGGATAGATACGCAGTATTTT
13,.,TRBJ2-3,.,TRBV4-1,CASSRQGTDTQYF,TGCGCCAGCAGCCGACAGGGCACAGATACGCAGTATTTT
14,.,TRBJ2-7,.,TRBV2,CASILTGRPYEQYF,TGTGCCAGCATTTTAACAGGGAGACCCTACGAGCAGTACTTC
15,.,TRBJ1-6,.,TRBV6-5,CASSYSRTADSPLHF,TGTGCCAGCAGTTACTCGAGGACAGCAGACTCACCCCTCCACTTT
15,.,TRBJ2-5,TRBD2,TRBV9,CASSVGPAGDETQYF,TGTGCCAGCAGCGTAGGCCCAGCGGGGGACGAGACCCAGTACTTC
16,.,TRBJ1-1,.,TRBV21-1,CASSPHGKTRNTEAFF,TGTGCCAGCAGCCCCCACGGAAAGACACGGAACACTGAAGCTTTCTTT
18,few,TRBJ2-4,.,TRBV2,CASSEAGAGRLAKNIQYF,TGTGCCAGCAGTGAAGCGGGGGCAGGTCGGCTAGCCAAAAACATTCAGTACTTC
15,.,TRBJ1-2,TRBD1,TRBV6-5,CASSQPGQGRDGYTF,TGTGCCAGCAGTCAACCGGGACAGGGTAGGGATGGCTACACCTTC
13,.,TRBJ1-4,.,TRBV30,CAWSPAFRGELFF,TGTGCCTGGAGTCCGGCTTTTCGGGGGGAACTGTTTTTT
14,.,TRBJ1-2,.,TRBV6-6,CASSYLGGQDGYTF,TGTGCCAGCAGTTACTTGGGGGGGCAGGATGGCTACACCTTC
18,.,TRBJ1-5,TRBD1,TRBV2,CASSVTGQEIGSNQPQHF,TGTGCCAGCAGTGTGACGGGACAGGAGATAGGAAGCAATCAGCCCCAGCATTTT
13,.,TRBJ1-1,.,TRBV7-2,CASSGRHGTEAFF,TGTGCCAGCAGCGGGCGACATGGCACTGAAGCTTTCTTT
15,.,TRBJ1-2,.,TRBV5-1,CASSFGTSGGYGYTF,TGCGCCAGCAGCTTCGGTACATCGGGAGGCTATGGCTACACCTTC
15,.,TRBJ2-3,TRBD2,TRBV27,CASSHSGRASDTQYF,TGTGCCAGCAGCCACAGCGGGAGGGCCTCAGATACGCAGTATTTT
20,few,TRBJ2-1,TRBD2,TRBV19,CASSKAGPRLAGGQINEQFF,TGTGCCAGTAGTAAGGCGGGACCGCGACTAGCGGGAGGGCAGATCAATGAGCAGTTCTTC
14,.,TRBJ1-5,.,TRBV5-6,CASSIRRFGQPQHF,TGTGCCAGCAGCATCCGCCGGTTCGGTCAGCCCCAGCATTTT
16,.,TRBJ1-3,.,TRBV4-1,CASSPFGTGTGNTIYF,TGCGCCAGCAGCCCCTTTGGTACAGGTACTGGAAACACCATATATTTT
14,.,TRBJ2-2,.,TRBV28,CASVQPPNTGELFF,TGTGCCAGCGTACAGCCCCCGAACACCGGGGAGCTGTTTTTT
15,once,TRBJ1-6,TRBD1,TRBV7-2,CASSFTGTGDSPLHF,TGTGCCAGCAGCTTTACCGGGACAGGGGATTCACCCCTCCACTTT
14,.,TRBJ2-7,TRBD2,TRBV29-1,CSVAGTSGSYEQYF,TGCAGCGTTGCGGGGACTAGCGGTTCCTACGAGCAGTACTTC
13,.,TRBJ1-2,.,TRBV10-3,CAIRTAQNYGYTF,TGTGCCATCAGGACAGCTCAAAACTATGGCTACACCTTC
16,.,TRBJ2-1,TRBD2,TRBV27,CASGKRTSGPYNEQFF,TGTGCCAGCGGGAAACGTACTAGCGGGCCCTACAATGAGCAGTTCTTC
15,.,TRBJ2-1,TRBD2,TRBV24-1,CATSAGAGGFNEQFF,TGTGCCACCAGTGCGGGAGCGGGAGGGTTCAATGAGCAGTTCTTC
15,.,TRBJ2-3,.,TRBV6-5,CASSYSGHLTDTQYF,TGTGCCAGCAGTTACTCGGGACACCTCACAGATACGCAGTATTTT
17,.,TRBJ2-1,.,TRBV7-9,CASSLGIAPGVDNEQFF,TGTGCCAGCAGCTTAGGTATCGCGCCAGGGGTGGACAATGAGCAGTTCTTC
16,.,TRBJ2-1,TRBD1,TRBV3-1/TRBV3-2,CASSYVMGTGLDEQFF,TGTGCCAGCAGCTACGTGATGGGGACAGGCCTAGATGAGCAGTTCTTC
12,.,TRBJ1-2,.,TRBV5-8,CASSFGVNGYTF,TGTGCCAGCAGCTTCGGAGTTAATGGCTACACCTTC
14,.,TRBJ2-1,TRBD2,TRBV19,CASSRLAEDNEQFF,TGTGCCAGTAGTCGGCTAGCGGAGGACAATGAGCAGTTCTTC
15,.,TRBJ1-2,.,TRBV11-2,CASSLDSGRVTGYTF,TGTGCCAGCAGCTTAGACTCGGGCAGGGTGACTGGCTACACCTTC
16,.,TRBJ1-3,TRBD1,TRBV6-6,CASSYGTAGSGNTIYF,TGTGCCAGCAGTTACGGGACAGCAGGCTCTGGAAACACCATATATTTT
12,.,TRBJ1-2,.,TRBV2,CASRGGSYGYTF,TGTGCCAGCAGAGGGGGTTCCTATGGCTACACCTTC
13,few,TRBJ2-2,.,TRBV7-2,CASSLSLTGELFF,TGTGCCAGCAGCTTATCACTCACCGGGGAGCTGTTTTTT
16,many,TRBJ2-1,TRBD1,TRBV2,CASSVTGMDSYNEQFF,TGTGCCAGCAGTGTGACAGGGATGGACTCCTACAATGAGCAGTTCTTC
14,.,TRBJ2-7,.,TRBV9,CASSDVPGSNEQYF,TGTGCCAGCAGCGACGTCCCAGGATCTAACGAGCAGTACTTC
18,.,TRBJ2-1,TRBD2,TRBV29-1,CSVEDKGLAGGAYNEQFF,TGCAGCGTTGAAGATAAGGGACTAGCGGGGGGAGCTTACAATGAGCAGTTCTTC
14,.,TRBJ1-5,TRBD1,TRBV7-2,CASSRDRGHQPQHF,TGTGCCAGCAGCCGGGACAGGGGGCACCAGCCCCAGCATTTT
14,.,TRBJ1-5,TRBD1,TRBV18,CASSGQGANQPQHF,TGTGCCAGCTCAGGACAGGGGGCGAATCAGCCCCAGCATTTT
15,.,TRBJ1-2,TRBD1,TRBV5-4,CASSLRAGGVEGYTF,TGTGCCAGCAGCTTACGGGCAGGGGGCGTTGAAGGCTACACCTTC
15,.,TRBJ2-1,TRBD2,TRBV6-5,CASSSLAGAYNEQFF,TGTGCCAGCAGCTCACTAGCGGGGGCCTACAATGAGCAGTTCTTC
14,.,TRBJ2-7,.,TRBV19,CASSTTPDSYEQYF,TGTGCCAGTAGTACCACACCCGACAGTTACGAGCAGTACTTC
15,.,TRBJ1-1,.,TRBV4-2,CASSQDIHGNTEAFF,TGTGCCAGCAGCCAAGATATCCACGGGAACACTGAAGCTTTCTTT
14,.,TRBJ1-1,TRBD1,TRBV2,CASVGQVVNTEAFF,TGTGCCAGCGTCGGACAGGTCGTGAACACTGAAGCTTTCTTT
16,.,TRBJ2-5,TRBD2,TRBV6-5,CASNYPGLAGEETQYF,TGTGCCAGCAATTACCCCGGACTAGCGGGAGAAGAGACCCAGTACTTC
13,.,TRBJ1-1,.,TRBV18,CASSPQGVREAFF,TGTGCCAGCTCACCCCAGGGTGTTCGAGAAGCTTTCTTT
21,.,TRBJ1-3,TRBD1,TRBV6-2/TRBV6-3,CASSLSQRVFRGPASGNTIYF,TGTGCCAGCAGTTTATCTCAGCGAGTATTCAGGGGGCCTGCCTCTGGAAACACCATATATTTT
14,.,TRBJ1-2,TRBD1,TRBV5-6,CASRETGGYYGYTF,TGTGCCAGCAGGGAGACAGGGGGCTACTATGGCTACACCTTC
12,few,TRBJ2-3,.,TRBV7-2,CASSFYTDTQYF,TGTGCCAGCAGCTTTTACACAGATACGCAGTATTTT
13,.,TRBJ2-7,.,TRBV6-5,CATSQDPFHEQYF,TGTGCAACTTCACAGGATCCCTTCCACGAGCAGTACTTC